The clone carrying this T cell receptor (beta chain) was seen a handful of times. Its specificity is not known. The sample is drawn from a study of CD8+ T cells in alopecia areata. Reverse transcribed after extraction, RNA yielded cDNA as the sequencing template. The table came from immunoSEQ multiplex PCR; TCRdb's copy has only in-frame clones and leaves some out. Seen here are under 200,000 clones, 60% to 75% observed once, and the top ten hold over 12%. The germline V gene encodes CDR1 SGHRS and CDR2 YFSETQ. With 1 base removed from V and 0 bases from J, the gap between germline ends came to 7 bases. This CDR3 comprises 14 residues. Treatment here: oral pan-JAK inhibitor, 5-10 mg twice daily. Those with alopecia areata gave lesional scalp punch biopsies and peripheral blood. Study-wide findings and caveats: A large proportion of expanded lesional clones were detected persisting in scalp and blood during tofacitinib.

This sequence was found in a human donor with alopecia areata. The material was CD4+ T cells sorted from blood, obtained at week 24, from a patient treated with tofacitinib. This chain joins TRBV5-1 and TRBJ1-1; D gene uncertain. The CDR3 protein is CASSLTGMNTEAFF. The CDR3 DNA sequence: TGCGCCAGCAGCTTGACGGGCATGAACACTGAAGCTTTCTTT.